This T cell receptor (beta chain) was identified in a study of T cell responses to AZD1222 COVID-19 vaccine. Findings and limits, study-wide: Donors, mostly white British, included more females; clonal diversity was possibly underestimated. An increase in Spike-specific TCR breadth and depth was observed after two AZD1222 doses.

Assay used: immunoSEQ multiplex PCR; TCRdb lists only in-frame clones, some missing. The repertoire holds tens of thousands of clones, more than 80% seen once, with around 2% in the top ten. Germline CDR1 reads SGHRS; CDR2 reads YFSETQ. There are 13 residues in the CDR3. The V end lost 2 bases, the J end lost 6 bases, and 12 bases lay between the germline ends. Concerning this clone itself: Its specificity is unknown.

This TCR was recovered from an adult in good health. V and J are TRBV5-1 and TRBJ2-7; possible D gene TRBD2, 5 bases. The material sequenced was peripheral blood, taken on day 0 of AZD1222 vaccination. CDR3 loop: CASSFEGSSEQYF. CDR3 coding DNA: TGCGCCAGCAGCTTTGAGGGATCTTCCGAGCAGTACTTC.